This T cell receptor (beta chain) was identified during a study of T cells after yellow fever vaccination. TCRdb called the 5' RACE reads again in MiXCR, with one record for every CDR3 protein. Of approximately 330,000 distinct CDR3 sequences detected, about 4% appear once; the ten largest clones hold about 26%. The germline V gene has CDR1 SGHDT and CDR2 YYEEEE. The CDR3 contains 14 residues. The V end lost 4 bases, the J end lost 7 bases, and 18 bases lay between the germline ends. The clonotype comes from a young man who received the YFV17D yellow fever vaccine. The sequencing here drew on PBMCs, taken 5 days after the yellow fever booster vaccination. The gene calls are TRBV5-6 and TRBJ2-7; no reliable D call. The CDR3 nucleotides are TGTGCCAGCAGCATAGGGCCGCCTGGTCGGGAGCAGTACGTC. This codes for CASSIGPPGREQYV.